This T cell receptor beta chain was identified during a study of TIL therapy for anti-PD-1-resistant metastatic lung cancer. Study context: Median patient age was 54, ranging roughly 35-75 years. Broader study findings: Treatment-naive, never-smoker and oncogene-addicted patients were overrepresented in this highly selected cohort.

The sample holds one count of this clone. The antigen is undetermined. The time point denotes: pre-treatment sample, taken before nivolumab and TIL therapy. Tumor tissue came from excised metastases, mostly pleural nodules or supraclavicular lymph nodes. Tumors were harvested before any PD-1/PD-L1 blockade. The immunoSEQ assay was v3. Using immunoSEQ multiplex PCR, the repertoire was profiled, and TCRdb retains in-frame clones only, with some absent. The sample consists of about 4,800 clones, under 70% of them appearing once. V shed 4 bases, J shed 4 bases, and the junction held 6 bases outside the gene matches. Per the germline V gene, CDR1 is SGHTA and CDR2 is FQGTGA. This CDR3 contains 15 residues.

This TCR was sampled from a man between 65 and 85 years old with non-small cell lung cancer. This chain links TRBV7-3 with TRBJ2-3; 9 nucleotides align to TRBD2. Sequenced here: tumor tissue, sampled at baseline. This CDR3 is CASSSLAGVADTQYF. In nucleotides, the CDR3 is TGTGCCAGCAGCTCCTTAGCGGGAGTCGCAGATACGCAGTATTTT.